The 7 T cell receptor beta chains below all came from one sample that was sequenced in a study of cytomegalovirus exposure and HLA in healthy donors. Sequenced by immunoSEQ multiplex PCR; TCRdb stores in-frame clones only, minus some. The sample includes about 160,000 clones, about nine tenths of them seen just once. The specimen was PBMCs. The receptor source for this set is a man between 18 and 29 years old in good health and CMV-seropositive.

CDR3 protein: CASSRQGGITEAFF. The CDR3 region has the DNA TGTGCCAGCAGCAGACAGGGTGGGATCACTGAAGCTTTCTTT. V and J are TRBV7-9 and TRBJ1-1; TRBD1 matches at 7 bases. Germline CDR1 reads SEHNR; CDR2 reads FQNEAQ (reference sequence). V lost 5 bases and J lost 4; bases outside the gene matches: 7. The CDR3 covers 14 residues.

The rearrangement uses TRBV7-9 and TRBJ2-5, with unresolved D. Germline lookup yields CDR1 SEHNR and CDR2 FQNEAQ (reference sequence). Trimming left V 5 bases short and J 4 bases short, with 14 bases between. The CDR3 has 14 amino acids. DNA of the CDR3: TGTGCCAGCAGCCCTACTTTGAATGGAGAGACCCAGTACTTC. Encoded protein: CASSPTLNGETQYF.

CDR3 sequence: CASSYRDTNIQYF. CDR3 coding DNA: TGTGCCAGCAGTTACCGGGACACAAACATTCAGTACTTC. The genes are TRBV6-5 and TRBJ2-4, with D possibly being TRBD1 (6 bases). Per germline, CDR1 MNHEY and CDR2 SVGAGI. CDR3 length: 13 residues. The V and J ends lost 2 bases and 6 bases respectively, with 8 bases between them.

The CDR3 nucleotides read TGTGCCAGCAGCGTGCGGGGGGGGAGCACAGATACGCAGTATTTT. Residues: CASSVRGGSTDTQYF. The chain recombines TRBV9 with TRBJ2-3; TRBD2 matches 9 bases. V was pared by 2 bases and J by 0 bases, with 1 base of the junction left unmatched. The CDR3 loop spans 15 amino acids. The germline CDR1 and CDR2 sequences are SGDLS and YYNGEE.

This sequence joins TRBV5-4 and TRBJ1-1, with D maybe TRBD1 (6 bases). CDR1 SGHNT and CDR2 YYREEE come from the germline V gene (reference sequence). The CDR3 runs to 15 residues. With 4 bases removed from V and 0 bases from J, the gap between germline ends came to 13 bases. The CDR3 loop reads CASSPYTGLNTEAFF. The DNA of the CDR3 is TGTGCCAGCAGCCCCTATACAGGGTTGAACACTGAAGCTTTCTTT. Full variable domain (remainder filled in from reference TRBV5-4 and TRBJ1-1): ETGVTQSPTHLIKTRGQQVTLRCSSQSGHNTVSWYQQALGQGPQFIFQYYREEENGRGNFPPRFSGLQFPNYSSELNVNALELDDSALYLCASSPYTGLNTEAFFGQGTRLTVV.

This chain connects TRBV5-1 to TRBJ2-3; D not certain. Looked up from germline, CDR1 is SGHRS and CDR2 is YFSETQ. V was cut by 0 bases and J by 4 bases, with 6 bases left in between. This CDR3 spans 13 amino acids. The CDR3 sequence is CASSLALADTQYF. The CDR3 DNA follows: TGCGCCAGCAGCTTGGCCCTCGCAGATACGCAGTATTTT.

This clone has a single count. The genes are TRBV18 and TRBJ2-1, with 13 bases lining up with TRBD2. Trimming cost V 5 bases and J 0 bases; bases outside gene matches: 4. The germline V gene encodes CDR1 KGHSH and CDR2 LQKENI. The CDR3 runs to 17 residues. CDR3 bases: TGTGCCAGCTCAAAGGGACTAGCGGGGAGCTCCTACAATGAGCAGTTCTTC. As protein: CASSKGLAGSSYNEQFF.